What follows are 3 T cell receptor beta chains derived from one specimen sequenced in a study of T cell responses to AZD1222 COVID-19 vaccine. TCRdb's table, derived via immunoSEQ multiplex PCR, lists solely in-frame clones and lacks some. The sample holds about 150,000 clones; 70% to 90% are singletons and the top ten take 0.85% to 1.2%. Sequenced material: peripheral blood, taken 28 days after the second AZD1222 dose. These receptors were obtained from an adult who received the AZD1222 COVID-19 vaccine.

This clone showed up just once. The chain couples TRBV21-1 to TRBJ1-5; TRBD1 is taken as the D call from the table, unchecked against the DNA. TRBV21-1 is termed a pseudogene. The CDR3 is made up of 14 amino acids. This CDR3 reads CASRQGRSNQPQHF. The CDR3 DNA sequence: TGTGCCAGCCGACAGGGGAGGAGCAATCAGCCCCAGCATTTT.

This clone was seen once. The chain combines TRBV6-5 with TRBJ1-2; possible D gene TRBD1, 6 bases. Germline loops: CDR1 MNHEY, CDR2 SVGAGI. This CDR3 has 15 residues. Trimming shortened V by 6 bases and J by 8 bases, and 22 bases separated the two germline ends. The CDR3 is CASSDGGSLTKGYTF. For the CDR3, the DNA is TGTGCCAGCAGCGACGGGGGCAGCTTAACTAAAGGCTACACCTTC.

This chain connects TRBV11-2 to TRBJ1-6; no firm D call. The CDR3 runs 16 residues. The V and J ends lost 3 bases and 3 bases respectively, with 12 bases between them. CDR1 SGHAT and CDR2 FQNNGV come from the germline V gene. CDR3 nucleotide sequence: TGTGCCAGCAGCTTTGGTTTCTCCCTCTATAATTCACCCCTCCACTTT. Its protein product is CASSFGFSLYNSPLHF.